This T cell receptor beta chain was found in a study of shared T cell receptors in the human thymus. TCRdb's table, derived via immunoSEQ multiplex PCR, lists solely in-frame clones and lacks some. The table has hundreds of thousands of clones, 80% to 90% seen once. V was trimmed by 7 bases and J by 5 bases, leaving 18 bases between them. Germline V gene lookup returns CDR1 SNHLY and CDR2 FYNNEI. This CDR3 is 14 amino acids long. The sample was also reused in another study, on human thymus T cells. In that study: Samples came from healthy Finnish infants during open corrective cardiac surgery. Thymus pieces cut out during corrective heart surgery were the tissue that was used. There appeared to be biased usage of V and J genes in thymic and blood repertoires. Related research found strongly overlapping thymic repertoires in unrelated individuals.

The TCR comes from a girl under two years old with a congenital heart defect. This chain uses TRBV2 with TRBJ2-7, with a weak D call TRBD1 (6 bases). Sequenced input: thymocytes. In nucleotides, the CDR3 is TGTGCCAGCACCCGGACAGACCTAGCCAACGAGCAGTACTTC. Translation: CASTRTDLANEQYF.